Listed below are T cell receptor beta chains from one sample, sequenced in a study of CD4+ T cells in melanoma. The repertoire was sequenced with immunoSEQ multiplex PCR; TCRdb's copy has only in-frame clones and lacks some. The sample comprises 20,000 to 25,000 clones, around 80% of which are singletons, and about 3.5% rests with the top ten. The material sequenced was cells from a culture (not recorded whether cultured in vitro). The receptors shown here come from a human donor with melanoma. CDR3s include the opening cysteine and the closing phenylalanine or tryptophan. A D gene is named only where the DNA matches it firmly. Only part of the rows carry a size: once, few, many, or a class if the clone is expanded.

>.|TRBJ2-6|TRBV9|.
TGTGCCAGCAGCGTAGCCGGGGACCCCTACTCTGGGGCCAACGTCCTGACTTTC
CASSVAGDPYSGANVLTF
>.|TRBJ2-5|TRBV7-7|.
TGTGCTAGCAGCTTAGCGATCAGCGAAGAGACCCAGTACTTC
CASSLAISEETQYF
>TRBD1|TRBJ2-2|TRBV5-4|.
TGTGCCAGCAGCACTCCGGACAGGGGGAACACCGGGGAGCTGTTTTTT
CASSTPDRGNTGELFF
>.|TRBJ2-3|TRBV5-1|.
TGCGCCAGCAGCCCGAGTACAGGGACTAGCACAGATACGCAGTATTTT
CASSPSTGTSTDTQYF
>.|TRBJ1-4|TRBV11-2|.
TGTGCCAGCAGCTTAGTCCGGGCAGAGAGGGAAAAACTGTTTTTT
CASSLVRAEREKLFF
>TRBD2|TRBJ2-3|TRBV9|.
TGTGCCAGCAGCATCGGAGCGGGGGGGCCCACAGATACGCAGTATTTT
CASSIGAGGPTDTQYF
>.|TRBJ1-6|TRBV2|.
TGTGCCAGCAGGCCGGGTGGCAATTCACCCCTCCACTTT
CASRPGGNSPLHF
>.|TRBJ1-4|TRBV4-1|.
TGCGCCAGCAGCCGCCAAGGAATTACGCGGCTAGGGGCGCAGGAAAAACTGTTTTTT
CASSRQGITRLGAQEKLFF
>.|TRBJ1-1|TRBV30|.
TGTGCCTGGGAACTCAGGAACACTGAAGCTTTCTTT
CAWELRNTEAFF
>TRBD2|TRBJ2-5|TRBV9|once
TGTGCCAGCAGCCCGGGACTAGCGGGGGGGCTGGTCCTGGAGACCCAGTACTTC
CASSPGLAGGLVLETQYF
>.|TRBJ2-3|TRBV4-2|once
TGTGCCAGCAGCCAAGTGGGGGCCGGTCTCACAGATACGCAGTATTTT
CASSQVGAGLTDTQYF
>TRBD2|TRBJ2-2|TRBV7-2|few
TGTGCCAGCAGCTCGGGACTAGCGGGGCCCACCGGGGAGCTGTTTTTT
CASSSGLAGPTGELFF
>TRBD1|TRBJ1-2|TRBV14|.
TGTGCCAGCAGCTACAGGGGGCTTGGTGGCTACACCTTC
CASSYRGLGGYTF
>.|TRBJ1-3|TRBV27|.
TGTGCCAGCAAGTTTGCAGCAGGAAACACCATATATTTT
CASKFAAGNTIYF
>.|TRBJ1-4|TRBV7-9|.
TGTGCCAGCAGCTTGATATCCCCTAATGAAAAACTGTTTTTT
CASSLISPNEKLFF
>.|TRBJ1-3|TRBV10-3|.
TGTGCCATCAATCGGCCTGGAAACACCATATATTTT
CAINRPGNTIYF
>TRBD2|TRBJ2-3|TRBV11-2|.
TGTGCCAGCAGCTTAGCGGGACTAGGGGTGCGGGATACGCAGTATTTT
CASSLAGLGVRDTQYF
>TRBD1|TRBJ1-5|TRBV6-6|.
TGTGCCAGCCGGGACAGTCCCCGTAGCAATCAGCCCCAGCATTTT
CASRDSPRSNQPQHF
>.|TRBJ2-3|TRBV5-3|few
TGTGCCAGAAGCTTGCTGCTTGGAGATACGCAGTATTTT
CARSLLLGDTQYF
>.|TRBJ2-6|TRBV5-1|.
TGCGCCAGCAGCCTCCGGGTCGCCATCGGGGCCAACGTCCTGACTTTC
CASSLRVAIGANVLTF
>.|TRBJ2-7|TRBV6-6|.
TGTGCCAGCAGCATGTCAACTACCTACGAGCAGTACTTC
CASSMSTTYEQYF
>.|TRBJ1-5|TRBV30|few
TGTGCCTGGAGTGTTGGTAGGGGGACAAGCAGCAATCAGCCCCAGCATTTT
CAWSVGRGTSSNQPQHF
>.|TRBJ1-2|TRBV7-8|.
TGTGCCAGCAGCCCCCGGGCCTTGGGAAACTATGGCTACACCTTC
CASSPRALGNYGYTF
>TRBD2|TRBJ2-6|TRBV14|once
TGTGCCAGCAGCCAAGATCTGCGGGGGTCTGGGGCCAACGTCCTGACTTTC
CASSQDLRGSGANVLTF
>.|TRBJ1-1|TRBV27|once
TGTGCCAGCCAGCGACAGGCTTACACTGAAGCTTTCTTT
CASQRQAYTEAFF
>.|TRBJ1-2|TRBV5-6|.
TGTGCCAGCAGCTTGTATAGACAGACAGACACCTTC
CASSLYRQTDTF
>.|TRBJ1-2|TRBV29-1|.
TGCAGCGTTGAAGATCTTGGGGGCTACACCTTC
CSVEDLGGYTF
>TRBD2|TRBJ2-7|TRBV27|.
TGTGCCAGTCGTGGGACTAGCGGGTACGAGCAGTACTTC
CASRGTSGYEQYF
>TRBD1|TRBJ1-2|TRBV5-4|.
TGTGCCAGCAGCTTGAGGAGACAGGGAGGCTATGGCTACACCTTC
CASSLRRQGGYGYTF
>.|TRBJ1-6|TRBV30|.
TGTGCCTGGAGTGTACTACCGGGGGCTAATTCACCCCTCCACTTT
CAWSVLPGANSPLHF
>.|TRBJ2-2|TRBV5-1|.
TGCGCCAGCAGCTCCCGCACTCTGGTGAACACCGGGGAGCTGTTTTTT
CASSSRTLVNTGELFF
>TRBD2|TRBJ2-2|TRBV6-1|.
TGTGCCAGCAGTGCCAGCGGGGGGCCCACCGGGGAGCTGTTTTTT
CASSASGGPTGELFF
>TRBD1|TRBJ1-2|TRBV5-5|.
TGTGCCAGCAGCTTGAGACAGGGACTCTTATCGGGTGGCTACACCTTC
CASSLRQGLLSGGYTF
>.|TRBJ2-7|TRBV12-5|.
TGTGCTAGTGGCCTGGGCTTCTCCGAGCAGTACTTC
CASGLGFSEQYF
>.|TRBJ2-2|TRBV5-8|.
TGTGCCAGCAGCCTGTGGGGATCGACGAACACCGGGGAGCTGTTTTTT
CASSLWGSTNTGELFF
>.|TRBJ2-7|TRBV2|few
TGTGCCAGCGGAAAACGGGAGCAGTACTTC
CASGKREQYF
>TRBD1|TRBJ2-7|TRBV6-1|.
TGTGCCAGCAGTGAAAAGGCGACCGGGACAGTTCGCCGCTTC
CASSEKATGTVRRF
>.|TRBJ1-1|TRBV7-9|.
TGTGCCAGCAGCTTACGACAGATGAACACTGAAGCTTTCTTT
CASSLRQMNTEAFF
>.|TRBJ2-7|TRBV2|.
TGTGCCAGCACAGTGGTTGGGGGGCCCTACGAGCAGTACTTC
CASTVVGGPYEQYF
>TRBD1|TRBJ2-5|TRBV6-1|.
TGTGCCAGCAGTGATTTGGACAGGGAAGAGACCCAGTACTTC
CASSDLDREETQYF
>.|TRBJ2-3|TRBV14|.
TGTGCCAGCAGCCCCATCTTAGCGGCTCGAGATACGCAGTATTTT
CASSPILAARDTQYF
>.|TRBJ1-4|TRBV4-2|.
TGTGCCAGCAGCCAAGTGGTTGGGCTAGAAAATGAAAAACTGTTTTTT
CASSQVVGLENEKLFF
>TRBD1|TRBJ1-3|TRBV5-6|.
TGTGCCAGCAGCTTGGTGGGGACAGGGACTGGAAACACCATATATTTT
CASSLVGTGTGNTIYF